Listed below are T cell receptor beta chains from one sample, sequenced in a study of blood T cell repertoires in COVID-19. Here immunoSEQ multiplex PCR was the method, and the copy in TCRdb shows in-frame clones only, minus some. The table lists a few hundred thousand clones, about 86% of them singletons. The sequenced sample consisted of peripheral blood. Receptors originate from a woman between 45 and 65 years old with acute or convalescent COVID-19. CDR3s include the opening cysteine and the closing phenylalanine or tryptophan. Fields, in order: J gene, D gene, clone size, V gene, CDR3 DNA, CDR3 protein. A D gene is named only where the DNA matches it firmly. Only some rows state a clone size, as once, few, many or a class for expanded clones.

>TRBJ1-2|TRBD1|.|TRBV6-5
TGTGCCAGCAGCCGGGACAGGTTATATTATGGCTACACCTTC
CASSRDRLYYGYTF
>TRBJ1-5|TRBD1|.|TRBV6-2/TRBV6-3
TGTGCCAGCAGTTGGGACAGCTCCTCACAGCCCCAGCATTTT
CASSWDSSSQPQHF
>TRBJ2-3|.|.|TRBV3-1/TRBV3-2
TGTGCCAGCAGCCAAGTAACTACGGATACGCAGTATTTT
CASSQVTTDTQYF
>TRBJ1-5|.|few|TRBV15
TGTGCCACCAGCAGAGTTTATAGCAATCAGCCCCAGCATTTT
CATSRVYSNQPQHF
>TRBJ2-7|.|.|TRBV4-2
TGTGCCAGCAGCCAGGGGAAACTGGAGGACGAGCAGTACTTC
CASSQGKLEDEQYF
>TRBJ1-2|TRBD1|few|TRBV7-2
TGTGCCAGCAGCGAAGGGACAGGGGATGGCTACACCTTC
CASSEGTGDGYTF
>TRBJ2-7|.|.|TRBV24-1
TGTGCCACCAGTGATTCGTACGAGCAGTACTTC
CATSDSYEQYF
>TRBJ2-1|TRBD2|.|TRBV2
TGTGCCAGCAGAAGGACTAGTTATGAGCAGTTCTTC
CASRRTSYEQFF
>TRBJ1-2|TRBD1|.|TRBV6-5
TGTGCCAGCAGTCGGGACAGGGAAAACTATGGCTACACCTTC
CASSRDRENYGYTF
>TRBJ2-2|.|.|TRBV12-3/TRBV12-4
TGTGCCAGCAGTTTACAAAACACCGGGGAGCTGTTTTTT
CASSLQNTGELFF
>TRBJ2-5|TRBD2|.|TRBV7-2
TGTGCCAGCAGCTTAGGCACTAGCGGGGCACAAGAGACCCAGTACTTC
CASSLGTSGAQETQYF
>TRBJ2-5|TRBD2|.|TRBV29-1
TGCAGCGTTATCGGGGGAGGGGAGACCCAGTACTTC
CSVIGGGETQYF
>TRBJ2-3|.|.|TRBV24-1
TGTGCCACCAGTGTAGGCGGGGCCAGCACAGATACGCAGTATTTT
CATSVGGASTDTQYF
>TRBJ2-5|.|.|TRBV3-1/TRBV3-2
TGTGCCAGCAGCCCCCCAAAGCGAGAAGAGACCCAGTACTTC
CASSPPKREETQYF
>TRBJ1-1|.|once|TRBV7-2
TGTGCCAGCAGCTCCTGGAACACTGAAGCTTTCTTT
CASSSWNTEAFF
>TRBJ2-7|.|.|TRBV30
TGTGCCTGGATGAGGAAAGGGGTTCCCTACGAGCAGTACTTC
CAWMRKGVPYEQYF
>TRBJ2-1|.|.|TRBV28
TGTGCCAGCAGTTTCGGGGGAGATGAGCAGTTCTTC
CASSFGGDEQFF
>TRBJ1-2|TRBD1|.|TRBV5-1
TGCGCCAGCAGCTGGGGGACAGTCACTAGGGGCTACACCTTC
CASSWGTVTRGYTF
>TRBJ1-6|.|many|TRBV19
TGTGCCAGTAGTATAGAACTCCTTAATTCACCCCTCCACTTT
CASSIELLNSPLHF
>TRBJ2-7|.|.|TRBV3-1/TRBV3-2
TGTGCCAGCAGCCAAGTCGCATCGGGTGAGCAGTACTTC
CASSQVASGEQYF
>TRBJ2-5|TRBD1|.|TRBV7-2
TGTGCCAGCAGCTTAGCTGCGGGGCAGGGGGCTTTTCAAGAGACCCAGTACTTC
CASSLAAGQGAFQETQYF
>TRBJ1-5|.|.|TRBV6-5
TGTGCCAGCAGCCTAGACCCCGAACCAAGGCAGCCCCAGCATTTT
CASSLDPEPRQPQHF
>TRBJ2-7|TRBD1|.|TRBV9
TGTGCCAGCAGCGCCACAGGGGCCCCCTACGAGCAGTACTTC
CASSATGAPYEQYF
>TRBJ2-2|.|.|TRBV6-5
TGTGCCACTTACAGGGATAACACCGGGGAGCTGTTTTTT
CATYRDNTGELFF
>TRBJ1-6|.|.|TRBV2
TGTGCCAGCAGTGCCCGTGGAGGCTCCTATAATTCACCCCTCCACTTT
CASSARGGSYNSPLHF
>TRBJ1-6|TRBD1|.|TRBV5-1
TGCGCCAGCAGCTTGGCCTCAGGGGGCACAAATTCACCCCTCCACTTT
CASSLASGGTNSPLHF
>TRBJ2-6|.|.|TRBV9
TGTGCCAGCAGCGTAGTAGGGACACCCATCTCTGGGGCCAACGTCCTGACTTTC
CASSVVGTPISGANVLTF
>TRBJ2-7|.|once|TRBV19
TGTGCCAGTAAGCTAGCAAGCTCCTACGAGCAGTACTTC
CASKLASSYEQYF
>TRBJ2-5|TRBD1|.|TRBV18
TGTGCCAGCTCCCTCGGACAGGGGACCCAAGAGACCCAGTACTTC
CASSLGQGTQETQYF
>TRBJ1-4|.|.|TRBV4-3
TGCGCCAGCAGCCAAGTTTGGGGGGTTGATAATGAAAAACTGTTTTTT
CASSQVWGVDNEKLFF
>TRBJ2-1|TRBD2|.|TRBV7-2
TGTGCCAGCAGCCCATCTAGCGGGGGGGCGGTATCCTACAATGAGCAGTTCTTC
CASSPSSGGAVSYNEQFF
>TRBJ2-2|.|.|TRBV30
TGTGCCTGGACGACAGGAGGGGAGCTGTTTTTT
CAWTTGGELFF
>TRBJ2-7|.|.|TRBV6-2/TRBV6-3
TGTGCCAGCAGTTACCCTGGGGGGTACTACGAGCAGTACTTC
CASSYPGGYYEQYF
>TRBJ1-3|.|.|TRBV12-3/TRBV12-4
TGTGCCAGCAGGAGTTCCGGAAACACCATATATTTT
CASRSSGNTIYF
>TRBJ1-4|.|.|TRBV7-9
TGTGCCAGCAGCCTAGGGCACAGGGCTCTTCCAACTAATGAAAAACTGTTTTTT
CASSLGHRALPTNEKLFF
>TRBJ1-5|TRBD1|.|TRBV10-3
TGTGCCATCAGGGGGACAGGGGATCTCCAGCATTTT
CAIRGTGDLQHF
>TRBJ1-1|.|.|TRBV7-2
TGTGCCAGCAGCCCCCTCGTTAACACTGAAGCTTTCTTT
CASSPLVNTEAFF
>TRBJ2-2|.|once|TRBV3-1/TRBV3-2
TGTGCCAGCAGCTCCCGGACAGGGAGGGGCACCGGGGAGCTGTTTTTT
CASSSRTGRGTGELFF
>TRBJ1-4|.|.|TRBV12-5
TGTGCTAGTGGTTTGGGCGATGCAACTAATGAAAAACTGTTTTTT
CASGLGDATNEKLFF
>TRBJ1-5|TRBD1|once|TRBV5-1
TGCGCCAGCAGCTCAGGGACAGGGGGTGAGCCCCAGCATTTT
CASSSGTGGEPQHF
>TRBJ2-1|.|.|TRBV4-1
TGCGCCAGCAGCCCCCGGCGGCGGCGCGAGTCCCTAAATGAGCAGTTCTTC
CASSPRRRRESLNEQFF
>TRBJ1-1|TRBD1|once|TRBV5-4
TGTGCCAGCAGACGGACAGGGGGCTCCACTGAAGCTTTCTTT
CASRRTGGSTEAFF
>TRBJ2-1|TRBD1|.|TRBV18
TGTGCCAGCTCACGCGGACAGGGTGGAGAGCAGTTCTTC
CASSRGQGGEQFF
>TRBJ2-7|TRBD2|.|TRBV7-2
TGTGCCAGCAGCCCCTGGACTAGCGGCCTGGGTGAGCAGTACTTC
CASSPWTSGLGEQYF
>TRBJ2-7|TRBD2|few|TRBV5-6
TGTGCCAGCAGCCTTGGACTAGCGGGAGGAACCTACGAGCAGTACTTC
CASSLGLAGGTYEQYF
>TRBJ1-4|TRBD1|.|TRBV5-1
TGCGCCAGCAGCCTAGGACAGGCCGGTGGGGAACTGTTTTTT
CASSLGQAGGELFF
>TRBJ1-6|.|.|TRBV11-3
TGTGCCAGCAGCTTAGCACATGCCGAAGTCTATAATTCACCCCTCCACTTT
CASSLAHAEVYNSPLHF
>TRBJ1-2|.|.|TRBV12-5
TGTGCTAGTGGTCTCACAGGCGCGGTTTATGGCTACACCTTC
CASGLTGAVYGYTF